These 4 T cell receptor beta chains came from one sample sequenced in a study of T cells after posttransplantation cyclophosphamide (dated by TCRdb to between 2015 and 2016). Library method: the immunoSEQ multiplex PCR assay. The immuneACCESS repertoire file appears here via TCRdb, limited to in-frame rearrangements. These files lack a portion of the clones; in checked studies, under half of the deficit traces to unresolved V genes, and the cause of the others is not known. The sample counts approximately 26,000 clones, each observed more than once. The leading ten clones occupy under 5% of the sample. Sequenced sample: PBMCs. These TCRs come from a woman in her fifties or sixties in good health, CMV-negative, and a related stem cell transplant donor.

As regards this clone: A much larger clone lies a single base off, so this may be a read error. This chain joins TRBV27 and TRBJ2-3; maybe TRBD2 (6 bases). The germline CDR1 and CDR2 sequences are MNHEY and SMNVEV (reference sequence). Trimming cost V 4 bases and J 6 bases, with 20 bases left between them. The CDR3 is 16 amino acids. The CDR3: CASSSPRLTSTDTQYF. CDR3 DNA sequence: TGTGCCAGCAGTTCCCCCCGCCTGACTAGTACGGATACGCAGTATTTT.

This clone has a count of ten or more. The J gene is TRBJ1-1, the V gene TRBV7-9; possible D gene TRBD1, 6 bases. The CDR3 extends over 14 amino acids. With 5 bases removed from V and 1 base from J, the gap between germline ends came to 11 bases. CDR1 is SEHNR and CDR2 is FQNEAQ in the germline V gene (reference sequence). CDR3 bases: TGTGCCAGCAGCGATCAACAGGGGAACACTGAAGCTTTCTTT. Protein: CASSDQQGNTEAFF.

At least ten counts were recorded for this clone. The chain has TRBV5-6 and TRBJ2-5; TRBD1 might be the D (6 bases). Germline loops: CDR1 SGHDT, CDR2 YYEEEE. The CDR3 is 16 amino acids. Trimming removed 4 bases at V and 2 bases at J, with 18 bases between. DNA of the CDR3: TGTGCCAGCAGCGCCCAAGGGCAGGGGAGTCAAGAGACCCAGTACTTC. Amino acid sequence: CASSAQGQGSQETQYF.

This clone has at least ten counts. The chain has TRBV28 and TRBJ1-4; D gene ambiguous. This CDR3 has 15 residues. With 3 bases removed from V and 7 bases from J, the gap between germline ends came to 15 bases. CDR1 is MDHEN, CDR2 SYDVKM, per germline. The CDR3 nucleotides are TGTGCCAGCAGTTTCCCCGGGGTAATGAGTGAAAAACTGTTTTTT. This sequence encodes CASSFPGVMSEKLFF.